Included here is one T cell receptor beta chain sequence, with context. Its antigen is unknown. This sample was included in a study of T cell clusters in autoimmune cytopenias. Whole-study context: The median distinct TRB clonotype count was under 3,000 per sample, from a median around 49,000 reads.

Approximately 40,000 genome equivalents of blood DNA were amplified for TRB. One tube held mixed TRB-A and TRB-B primer pools for touch-down PCR. Following a re-call of the multiplex PCR reads, TCRdb has one entry per CDR3 protein and lacks DNA. The sample has 5,600 or so distinct CDR3 sequences. This CDR3 contains 14 residues. Germline CDR1 and CDR2: KGHDR and SFDVKD. Study-wide points: The T cell clusters came from computational analysis alone and lack functional validation. Healthy donors had 2.5 to 3-fold more exclusive TRB clusters than active autoimmune hepatitis patients.

A further study also used this sample, focusing on T cell repertoires in aging, cancer and after chemotherapy.

The source of this sequence is a human donor in good health. This chain connects TRBV24-1 to TRBJ2-3; no DNA is available, so the TRBD1 call from TCRdb remains unchecked. Material: peripheral blood. CDR3 in amino acids: CATSDFGGTDTQYF.